This T cell receptor (beta chain) derives from a study of shared clonotypes between healthy human individuals. This clone showed up just a few times. The antigen is not known. Method: immunoSEQ multiplex PCR; TCRdb's copy keeps in-frame clones and lacks some. The repertoire holds about 1.1 million clones, with approximately 80% as singletons. This CDR3 spans 13 amino acids. V was pared by 3 bases and J by 7 bases, with 13 bases between. CDR1 and CDR2 from the germline V gene are SGHRS and YFSETQ. Study results and limitations: Shared clonotypes across all four donors exceeded non-shared ones in generation probability.

This receptor was taken from a man younger than 35 in good health. Some clones in this sample may be carry-over from other donors' samples. The specimen was memory CD4+ T cells from PBMCs. The subset is: CD45RA-negative fraction. This sequence joins TRBV5-1 and TRBJ1-1; weak D call: TRBD1 (5 bases). The CDR3 nucleotides read TGCGCCAGCAGCTACACCCTCGACAGTGAAGCTTTCTTT. This codes for CASSYTLDSEAFF.